The 9 T cell receptor beta chains in this list originate from one sample, sequenced in a study of T cells in localized non-small cell lung cancer. This table comes from immunoSEQ multiplex PCR, and its TCRdb copy is limited to in-frame clones, with some not included. The table shows about 29,000 clones, with about 89% occurring only once. Source: peripheral blood, taken before any cancer treatment. Every receptor here comes from a woman aged 40-70 years with stage I lung adenocarcinoma.

The chain joins TRBV5-1 to TRBJ2-7; 7 positions agree with TRBD1. This CDR3 spans 12 amino acids. Germline trimming cut 4 bases from V and 4 bases from J; bases unmatched to any gene: 2. Germline values: CDR1 SGHRS, CDR2 YFSETQ. The CDR3 region has the DNA TGCGCCAGCAGCGCGACAGGGTACGAGCAGTACTTC. It codes for CASSATGYEQYF.

This sequence joins TRBV6-6 and TRBJ2-7; 7 bases map to TRBD1. CDR3 length: 15 amino acids. Germline assignment: CDR1 MNHNY and CDR2 SVGAGI (reference sequence). Losses at the gene ends were 5 bases for V and 3 bases for J; bases not matched to a gene: 10. The CDR3 here is CASSTTGRSSYEQYF. CDR3 bases: TGTGCCAGCAGTACGACAGGGCGTTCTAGCTACGAGCAGTACTTC.

The J gene is TRBJ2-3, the V gene TRBV5-1; maybe TRBD1 (6 bases). Germline lookup yields CDR1 SGHRS and CDR2 YFSETQ. The ends were cut back, 0 bases at V and 2 bases at J, with 10 bases in the middle. This CDR3 spans 15 amino acids. CDR3 sequence reads: CASSLDPGATDTQYF. CDR3 nucleotides: TGCGCCAGCAGCTTGGATCCAGGGGCCACAGATACGCAGTATTTT.

The chain joins TRBV2 to TRBJ2-1; D is undetermined. The CDR3 is made up of 15 amino acids. Germline CDR1 and CDR2: SNHLY and FYNNEI. Trimming took 5 bases from V and 7 from J, leaving 18 bases between them. The CDR3 region is CASSPVGHERNEQFF. CDR3 DNA sequence: TGTGCCAGCAGTCCCGTAGGGCATGAGAGGAATGAGCAGTTCTTC.

The chain links TRBV6-5 to TRBJ1-3, with D unclear. This CDR3 region has 14 residues. The V gene lost 4 bases and the J gene lost 0 bases, with 7 bases spanning the gap. Germline CDR1 is MNHEY and CDR2 is SVGAGI. DNA for the CDR3: TGTGCCAGCAGTTCATCGGGCTCTGGAAACACCATATATTTT. Its translation: CASSSSGSGNTIYF.

The V gene is TRBV6-1, the J gene TRBJ1-5, with D perhaps matching TRBD1 (6 bases). Germline V gives CDR1 MNHNS, CDR2 SASEGT. V lost 2 bases and J 4 bases, leaving 12 bases between the germline ends. The CDR3 consists of 15 residues. The CDR3 is CASSELVTGNQPQHF. Here the CDR3 DNA reads TGTGCCAGCAGTGAACTAGTAACAGGGAATCAGCCCCAGCATTTT.

The V call is TRBV9, the J call TRBJ2-7; 9 bases map to TRBD2. Trimming cost V 0 bases and J 5 bases; bases outside gene matches: 3. Germline loops: CDR1 SGDLS, CDR2 YYNGEE. The CDR3 totals 14 residues. CDR3 loop: CASSVGGLADEQYF. CDR3 DNA: TGTGCCAGCAGCGTAGGGGGACTAGCAGACGAGCAGTACTTC. The full variable domain, rest sourced from reference TRBV9 and TRBJ2-7, is DSGVTQTPKHLITATGQRVTLRCSPRSGDLSVYWYQQSLDQGLQFLIQYYNGEERAKGNILERFSAQQFPDLHSELNLSSLELGDSALYFCASSVGGLADEQYFGPGTRLTVT.

This chain links TRBV4-1 with TRBJ2-7; 8 bases fit TRBD1. V shed 3 bases and J 2 bases; nucleotides not matched to a gene: 12. This CDR3 is built from 17 residues. From germline, CDR1 is MGHRA and CDR2 YSYEKL. The CDR3 bases are TGCGCCAGCAGCCAGGGAGTACAGGGGGTAATAACCTACGAGCAGTACTTC. Protein product: CASSQGVQGVITYEQYF.

V usage is TRBV27 and J usage is TRBJ2-3; 9 bases are a match to TRBD2. The CDR3 covers 14 residues. Trimming at V came to 6 bases and at J to 3 bases, leaving 4 bases not matched to a gene. Per the germline V gene, CDR1 is MNHEY and CDR2 is SMNVEV (reference sequence). The CDR3 loop reads CASRRGGGTDTQYF. CDR3 in DNA: TGTGCCAGCAGGCGGGGGGGAGGAACAGATACGCAGTATTTT.